This TCR beta chain was recorded in a study of shared clonotypes between healthy human individuals. The study, taken as a whole, reports: An expected dependence of interdonor clonotype sharing on sequencing depth was noted. Tissue TCR repertoires likely differ from these blood-only repertoires.

From germline, CDR1 is SGHAT and CDR2 FQNNGV. V was clipped by 5 bases and J by 14 bases, with 19 bases between them. The CDR3 loop spans 13 amino acids. Profiled with immunoSEQ multiplex PCR; TCRdb holds only in-frame clones, not every one. The sample includes around 83,000 clones, about 63% of them seen just once. Each sample came from a Caucasian adult donor living in Nashville, Tennessee. A remark on this clone: The antigen is undetermined.

The sequence derives from a man aged 30 to 45 in good health. The chain couples TRBV11-2 to TRBJ2-1; D ambiguous. The sample comprised memory CD8+ T cells sorted from blood. Subset noted: CD45RO+ cells pooled with CCR7-negative TemRA cells. In DNA form, the CDR3 reads TGTGCCAGCAGCAGCGATCATGCTGAGAATGAGTTCTTC. This translates into CASSSDHAENEFF.